A few counts support the clone carrying this T cell receptor (beta chain). Its antigen is currently unknown. The CDR3 covers 12 residues. Germline V gene data show CDR1 as DFQATT and CDR2 as SNEGSKA (reference sequence). Noted time point: newly diagnosed GD, antithyroid drugs for less than 3 months. The TCR library used RNA extracted from PBMCs. The data derive from a study of regulatory T cells in long-lasting Graves disease. General study results and limits: Newly diagnosed disease favored TRBV20-1 and TRBJ2-1 over persistent disease.

Sequencing libraries for TCR beta were prepared with iRepertoire HTBI primers and Arm-PCR of CDR3 regions. TCRdb re-analysed the multiplex PCR reads in MiXCR, keeping a single row per CDR3 protein. The data show 530,000 or so distinct CDR3 sequences, roughly 12% seen once. A further study also used this sample, focusing on T cells in Graves' hyperthyroidism and ophthalmopathy.

The TCR sequence derives from a man aged 30 to 39 with Graves disease. The specimen was peripheral blood mononuclear cells (PBMCs), collected at new diagnosis, from a patient treated with antithyroid drugs. V and J are TRBV20-1 and TRBJ2-3, with D perhaps given as TRBD1 or TRBD2 (5 bases each). The assigned J gene may be wrong: the sequence end matches TRBJ2-5 better. CDR3 DNA sequence: TGCAGTGCTAGTACGGTGAGGGGGACCCAGTACTTC. Protein sequence: CSASTVRGTQYF.